The 30 T cell receptor beta chains reported below all come from one sample, sequenced in a study of identical twins. TCRdb reprocessed the 5' RACE reads with MiXCR, giving one entry per CDR3 protein. This table holds around 250,000 distinct CDR3 sequences, approximately 8.3% found once. These data are also associated with another study on yellow fever vaccine responses in identical twins.

The sequenced sample consisted of CD8+ T cells sorted from blood. The origin of the receptors is a woman aged 18 to 35 in good health.

This clonotype has only a few counts. V gene TRBV15 combines with J gene TRBJ1-1, with D unclear. With 7 bases removed from V and 0 bases from J, the gap between germline ends came to 15 bases. This CDR3 region has 15 residues. Germline assignment: CDR1 LNHNV and CDR2 YYDKDF (reference sequence). CDR3 in amino acids: CATTTRERVNTEAFF. CDR3 DNA sequence: TGTGCCACCACCACTAGGGAGAGGGTGAACACTGAAGCTTTCTTT.

This clonotype was picked up many times. This rearrangement joins TRBV7-9 to TRBJ2-2; D unclear. V gave up 7 bases and J gave up 0 bases, with 15 bases separating them. The germline V gene encodes CDR1 SEHNR and CDR2 FQNEAQ (reference sequence). CDR3 length: 16 residues. The CDR3 region has the DNA TGTGCCAGCACCTCGCTTTTGGGCTCGAACACCGGGGAGCTGTTTTTT. The encoded protein is CASTSLLGSNTGELFF.

The genes are TRBV13 and TRBJ2-7; 9 nucleotides match TRBD1. V was pared by 4 bases and J by 6 bases, with 7 bases of the junction left unmatched. The V gene's germline CDR1 is PRHDT and CDR2 FYEKMQ (reference sequence). This CDR3 is built from 14 residues. The CDR3 DNA sequence: TGTGCCAGCAGCTCGGGACAGGGTGGGGGCGAGCAGTACTTC. It translates to CASSSGQGGGEQYF.

The chain combines TRBV27 with TRBJ2-7; perhaps TRBD1 as D (7 bases). Per the germline V gene, CDR1 is MNHEY and CDR2 is SMNVEV (reference sequence). V lost 2 bases, J lost 5 bases, and 13 bases lay in between. The CDR3 consists of 14 residues. The CDR3 reads CASSLARGVNEQYF. The CDR3 region has the DNA TGTGCCAGCAGTTTAGCCAGGGGGGTCAACGAGCAGTACTTC.

Many counts were recorded for this clonotype. V gene TRBV29-1 combines with J gene TRBJ2-7; D possibly uses TRBD1 or TRBD2 (5 bases each). V was clipped by 5 bases and J by 4 bases, with 15 bases between them. CDR1 and CDR2 from the germline V gene are SQVTM and ANQGSEA. This CDR3 is built from 13 residues. The CDR3 sequence is CSVRDGERYEQYF. Here the CDR3 DNA reads TGCAGCGTTAGGGACGGTGAGAGGTACGAGCAGTACTTC.

With respect to this clonotype: This may stem from a read error, because a much larger clone lies one nucleotide away. This chain links TRBV7-8 with TRBJ2-5; the D gene could be TRBD1 or TRBD2 (5 bases each). The CDR3 extends over 15 amino acids. Between the trimmed V and J ends, which lost 5 bases and 1 base, there was a span of 14 bases. Per the germline V gene, CDR1 is SGHVS and CDR2 is FQNEAQ. CDR3 DNA sequence: TGTGCCAGCAGCCACCGACGGGGCCTCCAAGAGACCCAGTACTTC. This encodes CASSHRRGLQETQYF. Full variable domain (rest looked up from reference TRBV7-8 and TRBJ2-5): GAGVSQSPRYKVAKRGQDVALRCDPISGHVSLFWYQQALGQGPEFLTYFQNEAQLDKSGLPSDRFFAERPEGSVSTLKIQRTQQEDSAVYLCASSHRRGLQETQYFGPGTRLLVL.

This clonotype came up many times. The rearrangement joins TRBV10-3 to TRBJ2-3, with D uncertain. The germline gives CDR1 ENHRY, CDR2 SYGVKD. This CDR3 has 15 amino acids. Trimming cost V 5 bases and J 2 bases, with 14 bases left between them. CDR3 sequence (DNA): TGTGCCATCAGTATTAGACTCGACGACACAGATACGCAGTATTTT. It translates to CAISIRLDDTDTQYF.

This clonotype has only a few counts. This sequence joins TRBV20-1 and TRBJ2-7, with 8 bases aligning to TRBD2. This CDR3 region has 13 residues. CDR1 and CDR2 (germline): DFQATT, SNEGSKA (reference sequence). V trimming: 5 bases; J trimming: 3 bases; junction bases outside the gene matches: 6. The CDR3 is CSAETSENYEQYF. CDR3 nucleotide sequence: TGCAGTGCTGAGACTAGCGAGAACTACGAGCAGTACTTC.

There are a few counts of this clonotype. The chain combines TRBV29-1 with TRBJ2-3; 7 bases agree with TRBD2. Trimming cost V 0 bases and J 3 bases; bases outside gene matches: 9. The CDR3 consists of 16 residues. Germline CDR1 SQVTM, CDR2 ANQGSEA. CDR3 residues: CSVEEGNEGGTDTQYF. The CDR3 nucleotides read TGCAGCGTTGAAGAGGGAAATGAGGGAGGGACAGATACGCAGTATTTT.

This clonotype was seen only a few times. The chain employs TRBV27 and TRBJ1-2; 7 bases match TRBD1. V was pared by 6 bases and J by 4 bases, with 8 bases of the junction left unmatched. The CDR3 is 14 amino acids. Germline loops: CDR1 MNHEY, CDR2 SMNVEV (reference sequence). The CDR3 sequence: CASRSLTGSYGYTF. CDR3 in DNA: TGTGCCAGCAGAAGCCTGACAGGGAGCTATGGCTACACCTTC.

This clonotype showed up just a few times. The V call is TRBV6-2 or TRBV6-3, the J call TRBJ2-7; TRBD1 matches at 8 bases. Germline CDR1 is MNHEY and CDR2 is SVGEGT. There are 15 residues in the CDR3. The V gene end was trimmed by 4 bases and the J gene end by 2 bases; junction bases not matched to a gene: 7. This CDR3 reads CASSFAGQGPYEQYF. DNA of the CDR3: TGTGCCAGCAGTTTTGCCGGACAGGGTCCCTACGAGCAGTACTTC.

This clonotype appeared a few times. This chain links TRBV6-1 with TRBJ1-6; D is unresolved. Germline V CDR1 and CDR2: MNHNS, SASEGT. The CDR3 runs to 14 residues. Between the trimmed V and J ends, which lost 7 bases and 7 bases, there was a span of 14 bases. The CDR3, as DNA: TGTGCCAGCAAAGAGGAGGGCCGGAATTCACCCCTCCACTTT. It specifies CASKEEGRNSPLHF.

In its sample, this clonotype was seen many times. The rearrangement joins TRBV7-9 to TRBJ2-3; perhaps TRBD1 as D (5 bases). This CDR3 region has 15 residues. Germline assignment: CDR1 SEHNR and CDR2 FQNEAQ (reference sequence). V shed 5 bases and J shed 4 bases, with 16 bases lying between them. The CDR3 region is CASSPPDQGPDTQYF. In nucleotides, the CDR3 is TGTGCCAGCAGCCCCCCCGACCAGGGCCCAGATACGCAGTATTTT.

DNA of the CDR3: TGTGCCAGCAGCGCTCGCCGGGGCTCGGGCGGGGAGCTGTTTTTT. As protein: CASSARRGSGGELFF. The J gene is TRBJ2-2, the V gene TRBV7-3; either TRBD1 or TRBD2 may fit D (5 bases each). Germline loops: CDR1 SGHTA, CDR2 FQGTGA. The ends were cut back, 5 bases at V and 7 bases at J, with 17 bases in the middle. The CDR3 extends over 15 amino acids.

This clonotype has only a few counts. This rearrangement joins TRBV12-3 or TRBV12-4 to TRBJ1-2; D is unclear. The CDR3 totals 12 residues. Trimming removed 5 bases from V and 2 bases from J, with 6 bases in between. The CDR3 DNA reads as TGTGCCAGCAGTCACGGAAACTATGGCTACACCTTC. Translated: CASSHGNYGYTF.

This clonotype has at least ten counts. The chain recombines TRBV6-2 or TRBV6-3 with TRBJ1-5, with TRBD1 matching 7 bases. The length of the CDR3 is 15 residues. Germline-derived CDR1 and CDR2 are MNHEY and SVGEGT. V lost 8 bases, J lost 6 bases, and 13 bases stayed unmatched. The CDR3 sequence is CASVSSDRATQPQHF. CDR3 sequence (DNA): TGTGCCAGCGTATCCTCCGACAGGGCTACTCAGCCCCAGCATTTT.

The chain has TRBV15 and TRBJ2-3; D unclear. Trimming removed 3 bases from V and 1 base from J, with 5 bases in between. The CDR3 consists of 13 residues. Germline values: CDR1 LNHNV, CDR2 YYDKDF (reference sequence). CDR3 coding DNA: TGTGCCACCAGCAGCGACGGCACAGATACGCAGTATTTT. Translating it yields CATSSDGTDTQYF.

This clonotype was recorded at least ten times. The rearrangement uses TRBV12-3 or TRBV12-4 and TRBJ2-1; 9 nucleotides line up with TRBD1. The ends lost 5 bases at V and 8 bases at J; junction bases unmatched: 10. The length of the CDR3 is 15 residues. CDR3 nucleotides: TGTGCCAGCAGTCCCCGACAGGGGGTTTACGATGAGCAGTTCTTC. Protein: CASSPRQGVYDEQFF.

In its sample, this clonotype was seen a few times. The chain has TRBV7-3 and TRBJ2-1; 8 bases fit TRBD2. The length of the CDR3 is 20 residues. CDR1 SGHTA and CDR2 FQGTGA come from the germline V gene. V dropped 1 base and J dropped 4; count of bases not matched to a gene: 18. CDR3 region: CASSLIAGAGGATDYNEQFF. The DNA of the CDR3 is TGTGCCAGCAGCTTAATAGCTGGCGCGGGGGGAGCCACCGATTACAATGAGCAGTTCTTC.

This clonotype was seen only a few times. V is TRBV12-3 or TRBV12-4 and J is TRBJ2-3; D is unresolved. This CDR3 region has 14 residues. Trimming took 6 bases from V and 2 from J, leaving 12 bases between them. CDR3 sequence reads: CASRPFDTTDTQYF. The CDR3 DNA follows: TGTGCCAGCAGACCCTTCGATACCACAGATACGCAGTATTTT.

There are a few counts of this clonotype. A read error may produce the germline difference seen at one junction end. The genes are TRBV10-3 and TRBJ2-7; 9 positions match TRBD2. This CDR3 contains 16 residues. Germline V gene data show CDR1 as ENHRY and CDR2 as SYGVKD. The DNA for the CDR3 is TGTGCCATCGGTGAGGCCGGACTAGCGAATTCCTACGAGCAGTACTTC. This codes for CAIGEAGLANSYEQYF.

The chain combines TRBV9 with TRBJ2-1; TRBD2 is a possible D gene (6 bases). The germline gives CDR1 SGDLS, CDR2 YYNGEE. This CDR3 has 15 amino acids. V lost 3 bases to trimming and J lost 5 bases, with 15 bases between them. The CDR3 DNA is TGTGCCAGCAGCGGCGGGCTGGGGGGAGACAATGAGCAGTTCTTC. This translates into CASSGGLGGDNEQFF.

This clonotype has ten or more counts. This sequence joins TRBV12-3 or TRBV12-4 and TRBJ2-7; a possible D gene is TRBD2 (5 bases). V lost 6 bases and J 6 bases, leaving 9 bases between the germline ends. CDR3 length equals 11 residues. CDR3 DNA sequence: TGTGCCAGCAGCTTCGGAGGCGAGCAGTACTTC. Translation: CASSFGGEQYF.

The table lists this clonotype with a few counts. The junction does not match germline at one end; this may be a read error. The V gene is TRBV20-1, the J gene TRBJ2-7, with D possibly being TRBD1 (7 bases). The CDR3 is 17 residues long. The germline V gene encodes CDR1 DFQATT and CDR2 SNEGSKA (reference sequence). CDR3 amino acids: CCARDSVGGGDHYEQYF. The CDR3 DNA sequence: TGCTGTGCTAGAGATAGTGTAGGAGGGGGCGACCACTACGAGCAGTACTTC.

This clonotype was detected many times. This rearrangement joins TRBV20-1 to TRBJ2-1; the match to TRBD2 covers 9 bases. The ends lost 3 bases at V and 5 bases at J; junction bases unmatched: 8. This CDR3 is 15 amino acids long. Germline-derived CDR1 and CDR2 are DFQATT and SNEGSKA (reference sequence). The CDR3 region is CSARESSGVNNEQFF. The CDR3 bases are TGCAGTGCTAGGGAATCTAGCGGGGTAAACAATGAGCAGTTCTTC.

This clonotype was picked up many times. The chain is built from TRBV7-2 and TRBJ2-3, with D perhaps TRBD2 (5 bases). This CDR3 region has 15 residues. Trimming removed 1 base from V and 1 base from J, with 9 bases in between. CDR1 and CDR2 (germline): SGHTA, FQGNSA. CDR3 sequence reads: CASSLEMRGTDTQYF. CDR3 nucleotide sequence: TGTGCCAGCAGCTTAGAAATGCGGGGCACAGATACGCAGTATTTT.

The chain employs TRBV27 and TRBJ2-7; TRBD1 or TRBD2 may be the D gene (5 bases each). This CDR3 region has 14 residues. Looked up from germline, CDR1 is MNHEY and CDR2 is SMNVEV (reference sequence). The ends were cut back, 5 bases at V and 3 bases at J, with 14 bases in the middle. The CDR3 region has the DNA TGTGCCAGCAGTAGAAGGGACCTCGGCTACGAGCAGTACTTC. Translation gives CASSRRDLGYEQYF.

J is TRBJ1-1 and V is TRBV20-1, with a tentative D call TRBD1 (6 bases). CDR3 length: 16 residues. CDR1 is DFQATT and CDR2 is SNEGSKA in the germline V gene (reference sequence). Trimming took 0 bases from V and 1 from J, leaving 15 bases between them. The CDR3, as DNA: TGCAGTGCTAGAGATCTTTGGCGGGACACGAACACTGAAGCTTTCTTT. Amino acids: CSARDLWRDTNTEAFF.

J is TRBJ2-5 and V is TRBV7-9; tentative D call: TRBD1 (6 bases). The V end lost 1 base, the J end lost 5 bases, and 11 bases lay between the germline ends. This CDR3 comprises 14 residues. Germline CDR1 is SEHNR and CDR2 is FQNEAQ (reference sequence). CDR3 DNA sequence: TGTGCCAGCAGCTTAGTGGGGGCTACGGAGACCCAGTACTTC. The encoded protein is CASSLVGATETQYF.

In this sample, this clonotype turned up a few times. The chain joins TRBV7-9 to TRBJ2-2; a possible D gene is TRBD1 (5 bases). The CDR3 length is 15 residues. V was cut by 1 base and J by 2 bases, with 8 bases left in between. In germline, CDR1 is SEHNR, CDR2 FQNEAQ (reference sequence). CDR3 DNA sequence: TGTGCCAGCAGCTTAGGACAGTTTAACACCGGGGAGCTGTTTTTT. Translation gives CASSLGQFNTGELFF.